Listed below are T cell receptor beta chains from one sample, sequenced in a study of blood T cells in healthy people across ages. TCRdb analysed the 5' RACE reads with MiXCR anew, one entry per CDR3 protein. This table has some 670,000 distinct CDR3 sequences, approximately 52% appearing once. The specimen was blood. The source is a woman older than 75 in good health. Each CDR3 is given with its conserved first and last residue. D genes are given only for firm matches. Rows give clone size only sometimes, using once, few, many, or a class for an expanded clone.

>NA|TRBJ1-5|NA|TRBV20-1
TGCAGTGCTAGAGTAGGTGGTAGTGTGACAGCCCAGCATTTT
CSARVGGSVTAQHF
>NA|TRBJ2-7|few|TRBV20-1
TGCAGTGCTAGAGATCGACGGGCATACTCCTACGAGCAGTACTTC
CSARDRRAYSYEQYF
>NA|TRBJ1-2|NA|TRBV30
TGTGCCTGGAGTGCTGGGAACCTAGGGGGCTACACCTTC
CAWSAGNLGGYTF
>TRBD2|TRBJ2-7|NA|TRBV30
TGTGCCTGGGACAGACTAGCGGTTTTAACCGTGGGCTACGAGCAGTACTTC
CAWDRLAVLTVGYEQYF
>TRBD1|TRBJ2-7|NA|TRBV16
TGTGCCAGCAGCCCGACAGGGTGGGTTTGGACCTACGAGCAGTACTTC
CASSPTGWVWTYEQYF
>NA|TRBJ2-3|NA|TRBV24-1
TGTGCCACCAGTGTTTCCAGCACAGATACGCAGTATTTT
CATSVSSTDTQYF
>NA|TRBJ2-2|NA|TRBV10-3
TGTGCCATCAGTGAAACAGGCGACGGGGAGCTGTTTTTT
CAISETGDGELFF
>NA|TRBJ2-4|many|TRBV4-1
TGCGCCAGCAGCCAAGAAACGGCCAAAAACATTCAGTACTTC
CASSQETAKNIQYF
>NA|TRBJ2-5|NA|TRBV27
TGTGCCAGCAGTTTGAGACTTTGGGGCGAGACCCAGTACTTC
CASSLRLWGETQYF
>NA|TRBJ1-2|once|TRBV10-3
TGTGCCATCAGTGATGGCGAGGAAACCCTAGACTATGGCTACACCTTC
CAISDGEETLDYGYTF
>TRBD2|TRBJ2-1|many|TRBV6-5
TGTGCCAGCAGTTGGGGCGGGAGGGCCTACAATGAGCAGTTCTTC
CASSWGGRAYNEQFF
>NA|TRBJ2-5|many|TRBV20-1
TGCAGTGCTCCCTCCAGTATGTTCCAAGAGACCCAGTACTTC
CSAPSSMFQETQYF
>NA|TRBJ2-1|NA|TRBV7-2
TGTGCCAGCAGCTCCTACGGGGGACTCGGATACAATGAGCAGTTCTTC
CASSSYGGLGYNEQFF
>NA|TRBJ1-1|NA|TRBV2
TGTGCCAGCAGTGATTCGGCCGCTGAAGCTTTCTTT
CASSDSAAEAFF
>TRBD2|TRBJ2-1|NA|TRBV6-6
TGTGCCAGCAGTCCCCTTGCTAGCGGGGGGGCCTTTGAGCAGTTCTTC
CASSPLASGGAFEQFF
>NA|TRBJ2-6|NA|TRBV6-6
TGTGCCAGCAGTCGAAGTATCTCTGGGGCCAACGTCCTGACTTTC
CASSRSISGANVLTF
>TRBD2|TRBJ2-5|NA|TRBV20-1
TGCAGTGCTAGAGATCCCCCTAGCGGACTATCCAATGAGCAGTACTTC
CSARDPPSGLSNEQYF
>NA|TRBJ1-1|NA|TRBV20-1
TGCAGTGCTAGGTACAGGGTTGAAGCTTTCTTT
CSARYRVEAFF
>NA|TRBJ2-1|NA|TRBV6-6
TGTGCCAGCAGTCCACGGGGGTTGTACCAAGAGACCCAGTTCTTC
CASSPRGLYQETQFF
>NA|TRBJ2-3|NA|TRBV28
TGTGCCAGCAGCCTGGGGTCATCCCTTAGCACAGATACGCAGTATTTT
CASSLGSSLSTDTQYF
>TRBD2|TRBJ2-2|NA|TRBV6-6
TGTGCCAGCAGTCGACGGGGGAGGGCCAACACCGGGGAGCTGTTTTTT
CASSRRGRANTGELFF
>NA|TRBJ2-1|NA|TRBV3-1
TGTGCCAGCAGCCCCTTCCGGGGTGAGCAGTTCTTC
CASSPFRGEQFF
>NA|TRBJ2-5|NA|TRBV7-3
TGTGCCAGCAGCTTATCCGAGGACAATGAGCAGTACTTC
CASSLSEDNEQYF
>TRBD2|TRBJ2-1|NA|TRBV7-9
TGTGCCAGCAGTTCATCCTCGGTTAGCGGGAGGGTCTACAATGAGCAGTTCTTC
CASSSSSVSGRVYNEQFF
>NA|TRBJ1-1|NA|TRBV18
TGTGCCAGCTCATTCCGTTGGGGGGAGGGCACTGAAGCTTTCTTT
CASSFRWGEGTEAFF
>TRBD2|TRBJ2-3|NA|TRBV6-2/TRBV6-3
TGTGCCAGCATGTGGGGGGGGTACACAGATACGCAGTATTTT
CASMWGGYTDTQYF
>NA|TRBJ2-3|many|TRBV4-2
TGTGCCAGCAGCCAAGTCGGAGGTCCGGGGGCAGATACGCAGTATTTT
CASSQVGGPGADTQYF
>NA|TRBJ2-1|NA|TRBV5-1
TGCGCCAGCAGCTTTGTTAGGGGGTTTAGCTCCTACAATGAGCAGTTCTTC
CASSFVRGFSSYNEQFF
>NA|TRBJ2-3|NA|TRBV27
TGTGCCAGCAGTCCCGGGGAGAGCCCTGAACGTACGCAGTATTTT
CASSPGESPERTQYF
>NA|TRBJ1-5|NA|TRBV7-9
TGTGCCAGCGTACCCCCCTGGGACACCAATCAGCCCCAGCATTTT
CASVPPWDTNQPQHF
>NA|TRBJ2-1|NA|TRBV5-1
TGCGCCAGCAGCACCTCACAGGGTTCGGAGCAGTTCTTC
CASSTSQGSEQFF